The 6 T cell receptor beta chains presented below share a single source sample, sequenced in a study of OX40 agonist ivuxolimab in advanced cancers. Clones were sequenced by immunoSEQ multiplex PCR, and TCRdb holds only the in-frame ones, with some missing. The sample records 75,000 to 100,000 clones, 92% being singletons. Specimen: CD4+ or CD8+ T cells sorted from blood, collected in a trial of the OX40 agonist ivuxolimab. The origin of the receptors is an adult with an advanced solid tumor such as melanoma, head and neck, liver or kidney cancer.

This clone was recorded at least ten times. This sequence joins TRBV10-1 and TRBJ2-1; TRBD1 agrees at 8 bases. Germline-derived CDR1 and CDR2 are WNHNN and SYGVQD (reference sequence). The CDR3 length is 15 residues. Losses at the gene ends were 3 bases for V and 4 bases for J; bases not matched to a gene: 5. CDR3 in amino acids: CASSEPTGAYNEQFF. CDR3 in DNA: TGCGCCAGCAGTGAACCGACAGGGGCATACAATGAGCAGTTCTTC.

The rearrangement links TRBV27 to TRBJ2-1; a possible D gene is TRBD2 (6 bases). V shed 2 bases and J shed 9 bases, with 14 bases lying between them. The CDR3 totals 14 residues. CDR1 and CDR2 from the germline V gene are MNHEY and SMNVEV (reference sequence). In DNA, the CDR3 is TGTGCCAGCAGTTTAGGTCAGGAGGGAGCTGAGCAGTTCTTC. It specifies CASSLGQEGAEQFF.

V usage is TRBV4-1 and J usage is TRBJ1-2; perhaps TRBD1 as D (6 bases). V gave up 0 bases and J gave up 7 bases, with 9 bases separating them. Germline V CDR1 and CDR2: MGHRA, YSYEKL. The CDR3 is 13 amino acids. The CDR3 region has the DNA TGCGCCAGCAGCCAAGACGGGGGGCTTGGCTACACCTTC. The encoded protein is CASSQDGGLGYTF.

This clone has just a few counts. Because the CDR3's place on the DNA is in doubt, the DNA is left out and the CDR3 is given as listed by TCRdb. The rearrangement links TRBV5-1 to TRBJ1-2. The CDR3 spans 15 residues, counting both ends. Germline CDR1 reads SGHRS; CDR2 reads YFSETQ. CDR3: CASSFGNGDPYGYTF.

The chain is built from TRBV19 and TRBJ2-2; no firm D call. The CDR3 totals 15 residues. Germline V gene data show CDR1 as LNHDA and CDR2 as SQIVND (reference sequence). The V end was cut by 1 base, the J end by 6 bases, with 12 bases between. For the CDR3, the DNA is TGTGCCAGTAGTATAGTTTCTGGTGGCCCCGGGGAGCTGTTTTTT. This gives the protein CASSIVSGGPGELFF.

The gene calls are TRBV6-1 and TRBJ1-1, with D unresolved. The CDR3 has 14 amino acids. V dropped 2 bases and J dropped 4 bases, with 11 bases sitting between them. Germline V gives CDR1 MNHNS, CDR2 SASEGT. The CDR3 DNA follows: TGTGCCAGCAGTGAACTAGCGGGGAGCACTGAAGCTTTCTTT. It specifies CASSELAGSTEAFF.